The 27 T cell receptor beta chains below were found in one sample sequenced in a study of immune evolution from preneoplasia to lung adenocarcinoma. Repertoires were generated with immunoSEQ multiplex PCR, while TCRdb's copy carries only in-frame clones and drops some. The table shows about 3,900 clones, with nearly 90% occurring only once. Sequenced: FFPE minimally invasive lung adenocarcinoma tissue. These receptors originate from a donor older than 65 with lung adenocarcinoma.

The chain combines TRBV6-1 with TRBJ1-5; D ambiguous. V lost 0 bases and J 6 bases, leaving 12 bases between the germline ends. The CDR3 totals 15 residues. The V gene's germline CDR1 is MNHNS and CDR2 SASEGT. The CDR3 sequence is CASSEAVEAVQPQHF. The CDR3 DNA reads TGTGCCAGCAGTGAAGCGGTGGAGGCAGTTCAGCCCCAGCATTTT.

The genes are TRBV2 and TRBJ1-3; D is undetermined. Trimming removed 7 bases from V and 0 bases from J, with 7 bases in between. Germline V gene sequence: CDR1 SNHLY, CDR2 FYNNEI. This CDR3 contains 13 residues. CDR3: CASTLISGNTIYF. In DNA form, the CDR3 reads TGTGCCAGCACTTTGATCTCTGGAAACACCATATATTTT.

The rearrangement links TRBV4-2 to TRBJ2-3; D may be TRBD1 or TRBD2 (5 bases each). CDR1 LGHNA and CDR2 YNFKEQ come from the germline V gene. The CDR3 has 13 residues. The germline V and J ends were trimmed by 2 bases and 3 bases, with 6 bases remaining between them. The CDR3 reads CASSQWGTDTQYF. In DNA form, the CDR3 reads TGTGCCAGCAGCCAATGGGGGACAGATACGCAGTATTTT.

The chain couples TRBV5-4 to TRBJ2-1; the match to TRBD2 covers 8 bases. The V gene's germline CDR1 is SGHNT and CDR2 YYREEE (reference sequence). The CDR3 is 15 residues long. J was trimmed by 8 bases and V by 1 base; bases with no gene match: 8. CDR3 in amino acids: CASSLLGSGSDEQFF. The CDR3, as DNA: TGTGCCAGCAGCTTGTTGGGCAGCGGGAGTGATGAGCAGTTCTTC.

V gene TRBV7-2 combines with J gene TRBJ1-4, with D possibly being TRBD1 (5 bases). The CDR3 length is 17 residues. Germline CDR1 SGHTA, CDR2 FQGNSA. V was shortened by 3 bases and J by 2 bases, with 16 bases between the two germline ends. The CDR3 region is CASSLGGGVTTNEKLFF. The CDR3 DNA is TGTGCCAGCAGCTTGGGGGGAGGGGTAACGACTAATGAAAAACTGTTTTTT.

This sequence joins TRBV5-1 and TRBJ1-2; D is ambiguous. The CDR3 has 12 residues. With 1 base removed from V and 2 bases from J, the gap between germline ends came to 3 bases. The germline V gene has CDR1 SGHRS and CDR2 YFSETQ. CDR3 coding DNA: TGCGCCAGCAGCTTGAAAAACTATGGCTACACCTTC. Residues: CASSLKNYGYTF.

V gene TRBV5-4 combines with J gene TRBJ1-4, with D perhaps TRBD1 (6 bases). The ends were cut back, 3 bases at V and 4 bases at J, with 10 bases in the middle. The CDR3 loop spans 14 amino acids. Germline loops: CDR1 SGHNT, CDR2 YYREEE (reference sequence). The CDR3 DNA is TGTGCCAGCAGCTCACAGGGACGTAATGAAAAACTGTTTTTT. It encodes CASSSQGRNEKLFF. The full variable domain, in which reference TRBV5-4 and TRBJ1-4 provide the parts outside the CDR3, is ETGVTQSPTHLIKTRGQQVTLRCSSQSGHNTVSWYQQALGQGPQFIFQYYREEENGRGNFPPRFSGLQFPNYSSELNVNALELDDSALYLCASSSQGRNEKLFFGSGTQLSVL.

This clone was counted a single time. The J gene is TRBJ2-1, the V gene TRBV5-6; unclear D gene. The germline V gene has CDR1 SGHDT and CDR2 YYEEEE. The CDR3 length is 16 residues. V gave up 1 base and J gave up 2 bases, with 13 bases separating them. In nucleotides, the CDR3 is TGTGCCAGCAGCTTGTTGGGCCAGGCTACCTACAATGAGCAGTTCTTC. Its translation is CASSLLGQATYNEQFF. Combining the CDR3 with reference TRBV5-6 and TRBJ2-1 gives the whole variable domain DAGVTQSPTHLIKTRGQQVTLRCSPKSGHDTVSWYQQALGQGPQFIFQYYEEEERQRGNFPDRFSGHQFPNYSSELNVNALLLGDSALYLCASSLLGQATYNEQFFGPGTRLTVL.

This chain links TRBV7-9 with TRBJ2-1, with 15 nucleotides matching TRBD2. The CDR3 contains 17 residues. V lost 8 bases to trimming and J lost 7 bases; unmatched junction nucleotides: 12. Germline values: CDR1 SEHNR, CDR2 FQNEAQ (reference sequence). CDR3: CASPGPEGLAGGNEQFF. Here the CDR3 DNA reads TGTGCCAGCCCGGGACCGGAGGGACTAGCGGGAGGAAATGAGCAGTTCTTC.

This sequence joins TRBV5-4 and TRBJ2-1; perhaps TRBD2 as D (5 bases). CDR1 and CDR2 (germline): SGHNT, YYREEE (reference sequence). V was cut by 4 bases and J by 4 bases, with 9 bases left in between. CDR3 size: 13 residues. The CDR3 loop reads CASSNKRYNEQFF. CDR3 nucleotide sequence: TGTGCCAGCAGCAACAAGCGGTACAATGAGCAGTTCTTC.

The CDR3 protein is CASSESYGYTF. The CDR3 nucleotides are TGTGCCAGCAGTGAATCCTATGGCTACACCTTC. The chain is built from TRBV25-1 and TRBJ1-2; D unclear. The CDR3 runs to 11 residues. Germline V lookup: CDR1 MGHDK, CDR2 SYGVNS. Between the trimmed V and J ends, which lost 1 base and 4 bases, there was a span of 1 base.

The table lists this clone with a count of one. The V gene is TRBV7-2, the J gene TRBJ2-7; 13 bases match TRBD2. J was trimmed by 6 bases and V by 10 bases; bases with no gene match: 12. The germline gives CDR1 SGHTA, CDR2 FQGNSA. CDR3 length: 15 amino acids. CDR3 region: CAIRGLAGYGPEQYF. As DNA, the CDR3 is TGTGCCATCAGGGGACTAGCGGGATACGGGCCCGAGCAGTACTTC.

V and J are TRBV6-6 and TRBJ1-1; D remains unclear. The CDR3 spans 15 residues. Germline V lookup: CDR1 MNHNY, CDR2 SVGAGI (reference sequence). V lost 0 bases and J 1 base, leaving 9 bases between the germline ends. CDR3 nucleotides: TGTGCCAGCAGTTACTCGCCGGGAGGGAACACTGAAGCTTTCTTT. Its translation is CASSYSPGGNTEAFF.

This clone has just one count. The chain carries TRBV28 and TRBJ2-7; tentatively, D is TRBD2 (6 bases). The V end lost 2 bases, the J end lost 4 bases, and 9 bases lay between the germline ends. In germline, CDR1 is MDHEN, CDR2 SYDVKM. The length of the CDR3 is 13 residues. The CDR3 sequence is CASSLGGRYEQYF. The CDR3 DNA sequence: TGTGCCAGCAGTTTAGGGGGGAGGTACGAGCAGTACTTC.

The count of this clone is one. V and J are TRBV28 and TRBJ1-5; D is perhaps TRBD1 (6 bases). Looked up from germline, CDR1 is MDHEN and CDR2 is SYDVKM. V was pared by 5 bases and J by 6 bases, with 14 bases between. This CDR3 is built from 14 residues. The CDR3 nucleotides are TGTGCCAGCAGTATACAGGGTTACGGTCAGCCCCAGCATTTT. It codes for CASSIQGYGQPQHF.

This clone has just one count. The chain links TRBV11-2 to TRBJ1-2; TRBD1 is a possible D gene (6 bases). This CDR3 has 13 residues. V lost 5 bases and J 5 bases, leaving 12 bases between the germline ends. Germline CDR1 reads SGHAT; CDR2 reads FQNNGV. CDR3 DNA: TGTGCCAGCAGCCAGGGAGGGGGATATGGCTACACCTTC. The encoded protein is CASSQGGGYGYTF. The variable domain in full, with the rest retrieved from reference TRBV11-2 and TRBJ1-2, is EAGVAQSPRYKIIEKRQSVAFWCNPISGHATLYWYQQILGQGPKLLIQFQNNGVVDDSQLPKDRFSAERLKGVDSTLKIQPAKLEDSAVYLCASSQGGGYGYTFGSGTRLTVV.

The chain has TRBV30 and TRBJ2-4; D might be TRBD1 (8 bases). Germline lookup yields CDR1 GTSNPN and CDR2 SVGIG (reference sequence). The CDR3 is made up of 14 amino acids. The V and J ends lost 3 bases and 8 bases respectively, with 17 bases between them. The CDR3 reads CAWREQGGLDIQYF. The CDR3 DNA sequence: TGTGCCTGGAGGGAACAGGGGGGGCTGGACATTCAGTACTTC.

This chain links TRBV12-5 with TRBJ2-1; D is unresolved. V was pared by 2 bases and J by 6 bases, with 5 bases between. This CDR3 has 12 amino acids. The germline V gene has CDR1 LGHNT and CDR2 FRNRAP. DNA for the CDR3: TGTGCTAGTGGTTTGTGGAGCAATGAGCAGTTCTTC. Translation: CASGLWSNEQFF. The full variable domain, with the rest looked up from reference TRBV12-5 and TRBJ2-1, is DARVTQTPRHKVTEMGQEVTMRCQPILGHNTVFWYRQTMMQGLELLAYFRNRAPLDDSGMPKDRFSAEMPDATLATLKIQPSEPRDSAVYFCASGLWSNEQFFGPGTRLTVL.

The chain joins TRBV5-4 to TRBJ2-1; TRBD2 might be the D (6 bases). The length of the CDR3 is 13 residues. CDR1 is SGHNT, CDR2 YYREEE, per germline (reference sequence). Trimming pared 0 bases from V and 6 bases from J, leaving 7 bases between. The CDR3 loop is CASSLEEGNEQFF. The DNA of the CDR3 is TGTGCCAGCAGCTTGGAGGAGGGCAATGAGCAGTTCTTC. The variable domain in full, with the rest retrieved from reference TRBV5-4 and TRBJ2-1, is ETGVTQSPTHLIKTRGQQVTLRCSSQSGHNTVSWYQQALGQGPQFIFQYYREEENGRGNFPPRFSGLQFPNYSSELNVNALELDDSALYLCASSLEEGNEQFFGPGTRLTVL.

This clone was detected once. The chain recombines TRBV18 with TRBJ2-6; D is ambiguous. Germline CDR1 is KGHSH and CDR2 is LQKENI. The CDR3 length is 17 residues. Trimming left V 4 bases short and J 0 bases short, with 13 bases between. The CDR3 protein is CASSRLAAVSGANVLTF. In DNA form, the CDR3 reads TGTGCCAGCTCACGTCTGGCGGCGGTCTCTGGGGCCAACGTCCTGACTTTC.

J is TRBJ1-6 and V is TRBV7-2; D remains unclear. V was shortened by 5 bases and J by 9 bases, with 11 bases between the two germline ends. The CDR3 length is 13 residues. Germline V CDR1 and CDR2: SGHTA, FQGNSA. This CDR3 reads CASSRDSASPLHF. Written as DNA, the CDR3 is TGTGCCAGCAGCCGGGATTCCGCTTCACCCCTCCACTTT.

The V call is TRBV7-3, the J call TRBJ2-2; D is ambiguous. V was pared by 2 bases and J by 2 bases, with 12 bases between. The CDR3 contains 16 residues. Per germline, CDR1 SGHTA and CDR2 FQGTGA. In DNA, the CDR3 is TGTGCCAGCAGCTTATCGAGTAGCCCTAACACCGGGGAGCTGTTTTTT. The encoded protein is CASSLSSSPNTGELFF.

This clone was seen a handful of times. The rearrangement uses TRBV14 and TRBJ2-1; D might be TRBD1 (5 bases). V shed 9 bases and J shed 7 bases, with 19 bases lying between them. The CDR3 extends over 14 amino acids. Germline assignment: CDR1 SGHDN and CDR2 FVKESK. As DNA, the CDR3 is TGTGCCAGTTCTAGGGCAGGGCCGAGAAATGAGCAGTTCTTC. This gives the protein CASSRAGPRNEQFF. The entire variable domain, with the rest obtained from reference TRBV14 and TRBJ2-1, is as follows: EAGVTQFPSHSVIEKGQTVTLRCDPISGHDNLYWYRRVMGKEIKFLLHFVKESKQDESGMPNNRFLAERTGGTYSTLKVQPAELEDSGVYFCASSRAGPRNEQFFGPGTRLTVL.

The chain joins TRBV28 to TRBJ2-7; D is undetermined. The CDR3 contains 12 residues. V was clipped by 5 bases and J by 9 bases, with 14 bases between them. The germline CDR1 and CDR2 sequences are MDHEN and SYDVKM. CDR3 bases: TGTGCCAGCAGTCGTTTCACTTCCAGGCAGTACTTC. Translating gives CASSRFTSRQYF. Based on the CDR3 plus reference TRBV28 and TRBJ2-7, the full variable domain is DVKVTQSSRYLVKRTGEKVFLECVQDMDHENMFWYRQDPGLGLRLIYFSYDVKMKEKGDIPEGYSVSREKKERFSLILESASTNQTSMYLCASSRFTSRQYFGPGTRLTVT.

The chain couples TRBV9 to TRBJ2-2; D may be TRBD2 (5 bases). Trimming shortened V by 4 bases and J by 4 bases, and 17 bases separated the two germline ends. CDR1 is SGDLS, CDR2 YYNGEE, per germline. The CDR3 loop spans 16 amino acids. The CDR3 bases are TGTGCCAGCAGCCCCCAACTAGACCCGATCACCGGGGAGCTGTTTTTT. Translation gives CASSPQLDPITGELFF. Complete variable domain (other parts from reference TRBV9 and TRBJ2-2): DSGVTQTPKHLITATGQRVTLRCSPRSGDLSVYWYQQSLDQGLQFLIQYYNGEERAKGNILERFSAQQFPDLHSELNLSSLELGDSALYFCASSPQLDPITGELFFGEGSRLTVL.

This clone was seen once. CDR3 sequence (DNA): TGCGCCAGCAGCTTGGCGCGGGACAGGGGCACTGAAGCTTTCTTT. Protein product: CASSLARDRGTEAFF. This chain joins TRBV5-1 and TRBJ1-1; 10 bases agree with TRBD1. The length of the CDR3 is 15 residues. From germline, CDR1 is SGHRS and CDR2 YFSETQ. V lost 0 bases, J lost 4 bases, and 3 bases stayed unmatched.

The chain has TRBV6-5 and TRBJ2-5; TRBD1 might be the D (5 bases). This CDR3 contains 13 residues. Per germline, CDR1 MNHEY and CDR2 SVGAGI. Trimming removed 4 bases at V and 3 bases at J, with 9 bases between. Here the CDR3 reads CASSSDRKETQYF. The CDR3 DNA is TGTGCCAGCAGTTCCGACAGAAAAGAGACCCAGTACTTC.